Listed here are 4 T cell receptor beta chains from one sample, sequenced in a study of T cell repertoires in cytomegalovirus infection. A single record per CDR3 protein comes from TCRdb applying MiXCR to the reads. The sample contains over 300,000 distinct CDR3 sequences, about a sixth of which appear only once. The sequencing input was PBMCs. The receptors stem from a human donor in good health (CMV status not recorded). Some clones in this sample may be carry-over from other donors' samples.

This clonotype was seen repeatedly, ten times or more. The CDR3 is CAARRDRAYRNTGELFF. DNA of the CDR3: TGTGCCGCAAGAAGGGACAGGGCCTACCGAAACACCGGGGAGCTGTTTTTT. V usage is TRBV10-3 and J usage is TRBJ2-2; TRBD1 matches at 9 bases. Looked up from germline, CDR1 is ENHRY and CDR2 is SYGVKD. This CDR3 has 17 amino acids. V shed 11 bases, J shed 2 bases, and the junction held 15 bases outside the gene matches.

The genes are TRBV6-1 and TRBJ1-2; tentative D call: TRBD1 (5 bases). Deletions cut 0 bases from V and 8 bases from J, with 10 bases between. CDR3 length: 13 amino acids. Per germline, CDR1 MNHNS and CDR2 SASEGT. CDR3 protein: CASSEARRDGYTF. The CDR3 region has the DNA TGTGCCAGCAGTGAAGCACGGAGGGACGGCTACACCTTC.

This clonotype was observed a few times. The rearrangement uses TRBV7-9 and TRBJ2-5, with TRBD2 identical over 8 bases. CDR1 and CDR2 (germline): SEHNR, FQNEAQ (reference sequence). The junction had 5 bases not matched to a gene; V was cut back by 0 bases and J by 5 bases. This CDR3 contains 15 residues. CDR3 loop: CASSLASGLVETQYF. In DNA, the CDR3 is TGTGCCAGCAGCTTAGCTTCGGGACTAGTGGAGACCCAGTACTTC. The full variable domain, rest sourced from reference TRBV7-9 and TRBJ2-5, is DTGVSQNPRHKITKRGQNVTFRCDPISEHNRLYWYRQTLGQGPEFLTYFQNEAQLEKSRLLSDRFSAERPKGSFSTLEIQRTEQGDSAMYLCASSLASGLVETQYFGPGTRLLVL.

This clonotype was seen at least ten times. V and J are TRBV7-3 and TRBJ1-1; TRBD1 is a possible D gene (5 bases). CDR3 length: 13 amino acids. V lost 5 bases and J 0 bases, leaving 7 bases between the germline ends. CDR1 is SGHTA, CDR2 FQGTGA, per germline. CDR3 sequence (DNA): TGTGCCAGCAGCCTGACAGTGAACACTGAAGCTTTCTTT. Its translation: CASSLTVNTEAFF.